This entry describes one T cell receptor beta chain. The same CDR3 is also encoded by other DNA sequences in this sample. The source of the sample is a study of shared clonotypes between healthy human individuals. Profiled with immunoSEQ multiplex PCR; TCRdb holds only in-frame clones, not every one. This table has roughly 1,100,000 clones, about 75% appearing once. The CDR3 is 14 amino acids. Germline-derived CDR1 and CDR2 are LGHNA and YSLEER. V lost 0 bases and J 9 bases, leaving 9 bases between the germline ends. The clonotype comes from a man younger than 30 in good health. The sequenced material came from memory CD4+ T cells sorted from blood. Subset described: CD45RA-negative fraction. The gene calls are TRBV4-3 and TRBJ1-6, with D perhaps matching TRBD1 (6 bases). The CDR3 is CASSQDRGISPLHF. CDR3 bases: TGCGCCAGCAGCCAAGATAGGGGGATTTCACCCCTCCACTTT.